The sequence of this T cell receptor (beta chain) was determined in a study of CD8+ T cells in alopecia areata (dated by TCRdb to between 2018 and 2020). Concerning the study at large: The treated patients, all with moderate-to-severe alopecia areata, were enrolled in an open-label pilot trial of oral tofacitinib given at 5 to 10 mg twice daily. Tofacitinib was given for 6 to 18 months, followed by 6 months of follow-up off drug to assess delayed response and recurrence. Disease severity in treated patients was measured with the SALT score, which quantifies the percentage of affected scalp surface area. High-throughput TCRbeta sequencing was used to examine T cell clonal expansion in alopecia areata in both the C3H/HeJ mouse model and human patients. On the human side, TCRbeta sequencing was run on scalp tissue and on sorted CD4+ and CD8+ peripheral blood T cells from healthy controls and from alopecia areata patients with either patchy or totalis/universalis disease. Patients on tofacitinib were biopsied at baseline and after 4 and 24 weeks of treatment, and several of the patients also had a later scalp biopsy. Scalp clonality was compared across normal scalp (n=4), patchy alopecia areata scalp (n=8), and alopecia totalis/universalis scalp (n=8). The RNA source kit depended on sample type: the PAXgene miRNA kit for fixed scalp, the miRNeasy kit for PBMCs, and the RNeasy kit for mouse skin. TCRbeta CDR3 regions were amplified by immunoSEQ multiplex PCR using 35 Vbeta forward and 13 Jbeta reverse primers. Study-level results and caveats: Compared with normal scalp, lesional scalp had higher clonality and more expanded CD8+ clones, particularly in alopecia totalis/universalis, a pattern that suggests antigenic drive. Resident alphabeta T cells in normal human skin are also sequenced, complicating scalp TCR repertoire analysis, unlike mouse skin dominated by gammadelta T cells. During tofacitinib treatment, many expanded lesional clones remained in scalp and blood, and this persistence may partly explain relapse after treatment is stopped. Scalp clonality and the number of expanded CD8+ clones among the top 100 scalp clones were significantly decreased by tofacitinib. Shared TCR sequences between patients were less evident than in mice, which may be partly attributable to HLA diversity in the patient population. The treated cohort was small, with a single nonresponder, so links between baseline CD8+ expansion and response need larger studies.

The CDR3 runs 16 residues from the cysteine to the phenylalanine. CDR3 DNA only is kept here, 48 bases in frame from base 1. Relative to germline, V is missing 3 bases and J is missing 5 bases, with 6 bases of the junction outside any gene match. Based on the germline V gene, the CDR1 and CDR2 sequences are MGHDK and SYGVNS. Receptor libraries were prepared by the immunoSEQ multiplex PCR assay. To provide template for TCR sequencing, every sample had RNA extracted and reverse transcribed into cDNA. SuperScript III was used for first-strand cDNA synthesis, primed with a 2:1 mix of oligo-dT and random hexamers. A synthetic immune receptor repertoire was used to measure amplification bias, and any remaining bias was corrected computationally. In the original analysis: After raw reads were preprocessed to remove errors, the CDR3 was defined following IMGT conventions as running from the conserved cysteine to phenylalanine. Clonality was calculated as 1 minus Shannon entropy normalized by log2 of the number of productive unique TCRs. Scalp TCRbeta sequences were cross-referenced with sorted blood CD4 and CD8 repertoires so that the CD4 or CD8 identity of scalp clones could be inferred. Not all clones reach the TCRdb copy of this immuneACCESS table, which keeps in-frame sequences only. Checked studies attribute under half of the gap to unresolved V genes and leave the rest unexplained. That table is the source of V, J and clone size, and D and trimming were worked out from the DNA. The sample table contains approximately 220,000 clones; only one count was recorded for around two fifths of them. Around 0.48% of the sample is in the top ten clones.

A word on this clone: Its antigen remains unidentified. No base-level quality is on record; no much larger clone is a single base apart.

The treatment or condition label corresponds to: oral pan-JAK inhibitor, 5-10 mg twice daily. Lesional scalp punch biopsies and peripheral blood were collected from alopecia areata patients. PBMCs were isolated by density centrifugation and stained for CD3, CD4 and CD8, after which CD4+ and CD8+ T cells were sorted on a FACSAria. This TCR was recovered from a human donor with alopecia areata. Here the sequenced sample was CD4+ T cells sorted from blood, taken at approximately week 34, from a patient treated with tofacitinib. The rearrangement joined TRBV25-1 to TRBJ2-5; TRBD2 aligns with 13 central bases. The CDR3 corresponds to CASSEPGLAGSETQYF. In nucleotide form, the sequence is TGTGCCAGCAGTGAGCCGGGACTAGCGGGAAGCGAGACCCAGTACTTC.